The clone carrying this T cell receptor beta chain appeared many times. The target antigen is unknown. This record comes from a study of T cells after yellow fever vaccination. Across the study: Where fractions had low cell numbers, libraries were prepared from them with the SMART-Seq v4 Ultra Low Input RNA kit.

Study results and caveats: Re-detected after boosting: most primary clones, about 96% of CD4 and about 85% of CD8. FACS-sorted repertoires might harbor abundant contaminating clonotypes from the bulk population.

Germline lookup yields CDR1 SQVTM and CDR2 ANQGSEA. The CDR3 runs 16 residues. The ends were cut back, 2 bases at V and 6 bases at J, with 22 bases in the middle. The authors made TCR cDNA by 5'RACE template switching, adding a universal primer site and UMIs. Each CDR3 protein is one row after TCRdb ran MiXCR on the 5' RACE reads. The table has some 220,000 distinct CDR3 sequences, 3% to 3.5% seen once. The material was CD4+ T cells sorted from PBMCs, obtained 10 days after the yellow fever booster vaccination. The TCR comes from a man aged 18 to 29 who received the YFV17D yellow fever vaccine. This chain uses TRBV29-1 with TRBJ2-5; D unresolved. The CDR3 reads CSVEYQVTLYPKTQYF. The CDR3 nucleotides are TGCAGCGTTGAATATCAGGTTACCCTGTACCCAAAGACCCAGTACTTC.